Below are 23 T cell receptor beta chains sequenced from a single sample in a study of T cell repertoires in cytomegalovirus infection. MiXCR, applied by TCRdb to the reads, yields one record per CDR3 protein. The table lists approximately 500,000 distinct CDR3 sequences, around 10% of them singletons. The material sequenced was PBMCs. Source of these receptors: a human donor in good health (CMV status not recorded). Some clones in this sample may be carry-over from other donors' samples.

This clonotype has ten or more counts. The V gene is TRBV7-8, the J gene TRBJ2-2; D perhaps matches TRBD2 (6 bases). Germline loops: CDR1 SGHVS, CDR2 FQNEAQ. The CDR3 spans 12 residues. CDR3: CSWGVEAGELFF. In DNA form, the CDR3 reads TGTTCGTGGGGGGTCGAGGCCGGGGAGCTGTTTTTT.

This clonotype turned up a few times. The chain combines TRBV6-5 with TRBJ2-7; D gene uncertain. Germline V lookup: CDR1 MNHEY, CDR2 SVGAGI. Between the trimmed V and J ends, which lost 0 bases and 0 bases, there was a span of 9 bases. CDR3 length: 15 amino acids. CDR3 DNA sequence: TGTGCCAGCAGTTACTCATGGGCCCCCTCCTACGAGCAGTACTTC. Protein product: CASSYSWAPSYEQYF.

This clonotype was counted a few times. The chain links TRBV3-1 to TRBJ1-2; D unresolved. The CDR3 extends over 13 amino acids. V was cut by 8 bases and J by 0 bases, with 10 bases left in between. Germline-derived CDR1 and CDR2 are LGHDT and YNNKEL (reference sequence). The CDR3 DNA sequence: TGTGCCAGCGCCCGCAGCACTAACTATGGCTACACCTTC. Protein sequence: CASARSTNYGYTF.

The chain combines TRBV13 with TRBJ2-5, with D maybe TRBD1 (5 bases). The CDR3 is 14 amino acids. CDR1 is PRHDT and CDR2 is FYEKMQ in the germline V gene (reference sequence). Trimming took off 6 bases at V and 5 bases at J, with 16 bases between the two ends. This chain's CDR3 is CASREQVRLETQYF. The CDR3 DNA follows: TGTGCCAGCAGGGAACAGGTGCGGTTGGAGACCCAGTACTTC.

The chain links TRBV7-9 to TRBJ1-1, with TRBD1 as a possible D gene (5 bases). V was shortened by 2 bases and J by 7 bases, with 14 bases between the two germline ends. The V gene's germline CDR1 is SEHNR and CDR2 FQNEAQ (reference sequence). This CDR3 is built from 14 residues. This CDR3 is CASSLKGSHNEAFF. DNA of the CDR3: TGTGCCAGCAGCTTAAAGGGGAGCCACAATGAAGCTTTCTTT.

The table lists this clonotype with a few counts. The rearrangement links TRBV6-5 to TRBJ2-1; TRBD2 matches 7 bases. J gave up 8 bases and V 6 bases, and 10 bases lay outside the gene matches. Germline CDR1 and CDR2: MNHEY and SVGAGI. There are 14 residues in the CDR3. DNA for the CDR3: TGTGCCAGCAGCCGACTAGCTTCGTGGGATGAGCAGTTCTTC. It yields the protein CASSRLASWDEQFF.

This clonotype was counted between two and nine times. V is TRBV20-1 and J is TRBJ2-7; D assignment may be TRBD1 or TRBD2 (5 bases each). Trimming removed 7 bases at V and 0 bases at J, with 10 bases between. The CDR3 consists of 12 residues. CDR1 and CDR2 (germline): DFQATT, SNEGSKA (reference sequence). CDR3: CSVGESSYEQYF. The CDR3 DNA is TGCAGTGTAGGGGAGAGCTCCTACGAGCAGTACTTC.

The chain is built from TRBV29-1 and TRBJ2-3; D assignment may be TRBD1 or TRBD2 (5 bases each). The germline gives CDR1 SQVTM, CDR2 ANQGSEA. Deletions cut 5 bases from V and 2 bases from J, with 11 bases between. The CDR3 sequence is 13 residues long. The CDR3 is CSVMGPNTDTQYF. CDR3 nucleotide sequence: TGCAGCGTTATGGGACCCAACACAGATACGCAGTATTTT.

This clonotype has at least ten counts. The chain uses TRBV7-9 and TRBJ2-2; the match to TRBD1 covers 12 bases. V dropped 2 bases and J dropped 2; count of bases not matched to a gene: 12. Looked up from germline, CDR1 is SEHNR and CDR2 is FQNEAQ (reference sequence). CDR3 size: 20 residues. CDR3 amino acids: CASSLPGQGAAAINTGELFF. The CDR3 region has the DNA TGTGCCAGCAGCTTACCGGGACAGGGGGCCGCCGCGATAAACACCGGGGAGCTGTTTTTT. The variable domain in full, with the rest retrieved from reference TRBV7-9 and TRBJ2-2, is DTGVSQNPRHKITKRGQNVTFRCDPISEHNRLYWYRQTLGQGPEFLTYFQNEAQLEKSRLLSDRFSAERPKGSFSTLEIQRTEQGDSAMYLCASSLPGQGAAAINTGELFFGEGSRLTVL.

The chain uses TRBV19 and TRBJ1-5, with D possibly TRBD1 on 6 matching bases. Germline V CDR1 and CDR2: LNHDA, SQIVND (reference sequence). V shed 2 bases and J shed 5 bases, with 10 bases lying between them. This CDR3 is built from 14 residues. The CDR3 DNA reads as TGTGCCAGTAGTATACAACAGGGATATCAGCCCCAGCATTTT. Translating gives CASSIQQGYQPQHF.

The rearrangement links TRBV20-1 to TRBJ1-2; TRBD1 might be the D (6 bases). The CDR3 length is 11 residues. Germline V lookup: CDR1 DFQATT, CDR2 SNEGSKA (reference sequence). Trimming removed 2 bases at V and 8 bases at J, with 9 bases between. CDR3 residues: CSARRGAGYTF. The DNA of the CDR3 is TGCAGTGCTAGAAGGGGGGCCGGCTACACCTTC.

This clonotype was observed many times. J is TRBJ2-3 and V is TRBV12-3 or TRBV12-4; 8 bases are shared with TRBD2. The CDR3 length is 15 residues. The ends lost 5 bases at V and 6 bases at J; junction bases unmatched: 10. The CDR3 spells CASSDVAGGRDTQYF. The DNA of the CDR3 is TGTGCCAGCAGTGATGTTGCGGGAGGTCGGGATACGCAGTATTTT.

This clonotype turned up a few times. The rearrangement links TRBV20-1 to TRBJ1-1; D unclear. Germline V gene lookup returns CDR1 DFQATT and CDR2 SNEGSKA (reference sequence). Trimming shortened V by 2 bases and J by 3 bases, and 13 bases separated the two germline ends. The CDR3 is made up of 14 amino acids. The CDR3 region has the DNA TGCAGTGCTAGATTAGGAGGGCCCCACACTGAAGCTTTCTTT. This codes for CSARLGGPHTEAFF.

Concerning this clonotype: A read error is possible here, since a much larger clone lies one base away. J is TRBJ2-4 and V is TRBV28; weak D call: TRBD1 (5 bases). The CDR3 is 15 residues long. Germline V CDR1 and CDR2: MDHEN, SYDVKM. The V and J ends lost 9 bases and 1 base respectively, with 16 bases between them. The CDR3 sequence is CARGSGRWAKNIQYF. CDR3 DNA: TGTGCCAGAGGGTCAGGGCGTTGGGCCAAAAACATTCAGTACTTC.

This clonotype has more than one count but fewer than ten. CDR3 loop: CSVRQGAQETQYF. The CDR3 DNA sequence: TGCAGCGTTCGGCAGGGGGCCCAAGAGACCCAGTACTTC. The gene calls are TRBV29-1 and TRBJ2-5, with 8 bases lining up with TRBD1. The CDR3 is made up of 13 amino acids. J gave up 1 base and V 5 bases, and 3 bases lay outside the gene matches. Germline V CDR1 and CDR2: SQVTM, ANQGSEA.

Many counts were recorded for this clonotype. The chain is built from TRBV27 and TRBJ2-1; weak D call: TRBD2 (6 bases). CDR3 size: 14 residues. Germline values: CDR1 MNHEY, CDR2 SMNVEV (reference sequence). Trimming cost V 7 bases and J 9 bases, with 19 bases left between them. CDR3 amino acids: CASNPGLRFGEQFF. The CDR3 nucleotides are TGTGCCAGCAATCCGGGACTCCGGTTTGGTGAGCAGTTCTTC.

V and J are TRBV20-1 and TRBJ2-7; 7 bases are a match to TRBD1. The V gene end was trimmed by 4 bases and the J gene end by 2 bases; junction bases not matched to a gene: 8. Germline-derived CDR1 and CDR2 are DFQATT and SNEGSKA (reference sequence). There are 14 residues in the CDR3. CDR3 amino acids: CSANRDSEPYEQYF. The CDR3 nucleotides are TGCAGTGCTAACCGGGACAGCGAACCCTACGAGCAGTACTTC.

The gene calls are TRBV29-1 and TRBJ2-3, with D possibly being TRBD1 (5 bases). CDR1 is SQVTM and CDR2 is ANQGSEA in the germline V gene. The ends were cut back, 7 bases at V and 4 bases at J, with 12 bases in the middle. The CDR3 totals 12 residues. DNA for the CDR3: TGCAGCGCCTCAGGGTACCCAGATACGCAGTATTTT. This translates into CSASGYPDTQYF.

The genes are TRBV9 and TRBJ1-1; a weak D match, TRBD1 (5 bases). The V end was cut by 0 bases, the J end by 4 bases, with 10 bases between. Germline CDR1 SGDLS, CDR2 YYNGEE. This CDR3 has 14 residues. CDR3 in DNA: TGTGCCAGCAGCGTAGGGGGGGGAGGCACTGAAGCTTTCTTT. Translated: CASSVGGGGTEAFF. The whole variable domain, remainder taken from reference TRBV9 and TRBJ1-1, is DSGVTQTPKHLITATGQRVTLRCSPRSGDLSVYWYQQSLDQGLQFLIQYYNGEERAKGNILERFSAQQFPDLHSELNLSSLELGDSALYFCASSVGGGGTEAFFGQGTRLTVV.

This clonotype was detected many times. The V and J genes are TRBV7-9 and TRBJ1-2; D is unresolved. V lost 1 base and J lost 1, with 10 bases in between. CDR3 length: 15 amino acids. Per the germline V gene, CDR1 is SEHNR and CDR2 is FQNEAQ (reference sequence). CDR3 residues: CASSLDLLSNYGYTF. As DNA, the CDR3 is TGTGCCAGCAGCTTAGATCTCCTAAGTAACTATGGCTACACCTTC.

This clonotype was seen at least ten times. This chain connects TRBV7-2 to TRBJ2-1; 13 bases map to TRBD2. The germline V gene encodes CDR1 SGHTA and CDR2 FQGNSA. V shed 1 base and J 16 bases; nucleotides not matched to a gene: 4. The CDR3 has 13 amino acids. CDR3 amino acids: CASSLGTSGGGFF. The DNA for the CDR3 is TGTGCCAGCAGCTTAGGGACTAGCGGGGGAGGATTCTTC.

This clonotype was seen at least ten times. The V gene is TRBV6-5, the J gene TRBJ2-1, with 15 bases fitting TRBD2. The trim removed 6 bases at V and 2 bases at J, leaving 11 bases unmatched. The CDR3 sequence is 19 residues long. Germline V gene sequence: CDR1 MNHEY, CDR2 SVGAGI. The chain's CDR3 is CASSRRTSGRAGPYNEQFF. In nucleotides, the CDR3 is TGTGCCAGCAGCCGACGGACTAGCGGGAGGGCCGGGCCCTACAATGAGCAGTTCTTC.

This clonotype came up many times. The chain employs TRBV20-1 and TRBJ2-2; no firm D call. CDR1 and CDR2 from the germline V gene are DFQATT and SNEGSKA (reference sequence). There are 15 residues in the CDR3. Trimming took off 6 bases at V and 6 bases at J, with 20 bases between the two ends. In DNA form, the CDR3 reads TGCAGTGCCTCGGACCCCTATAGAGGCGCCGGGGAGCTGTTTTTT. It specifies CSASDPYRGAGELFF.